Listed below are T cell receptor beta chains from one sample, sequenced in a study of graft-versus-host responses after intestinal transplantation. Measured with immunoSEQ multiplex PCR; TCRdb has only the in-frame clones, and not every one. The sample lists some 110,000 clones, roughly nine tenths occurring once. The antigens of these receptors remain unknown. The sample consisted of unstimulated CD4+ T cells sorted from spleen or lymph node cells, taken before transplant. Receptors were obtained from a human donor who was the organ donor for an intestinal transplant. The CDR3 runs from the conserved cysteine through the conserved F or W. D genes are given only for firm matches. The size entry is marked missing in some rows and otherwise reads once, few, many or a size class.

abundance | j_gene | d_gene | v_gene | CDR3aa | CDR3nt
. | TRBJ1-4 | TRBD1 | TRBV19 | CASSPWTGTNEKLFF | TGTGCCAGTAGTCCTTGGACAGGAACTAATGAAAAACTGTTTTTT
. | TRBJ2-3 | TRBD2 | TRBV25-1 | CASSEFGREQSRKDTQYF | TGTGCCAGCAGTGAATTTGGGCGGGAGCAATCTCGGAAAGATACGCAGTATTTT
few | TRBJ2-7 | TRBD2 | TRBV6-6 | CASSYSWEGSEQYF | TGTGCCAGCAGTTACTCGTGGGAGGGCTCCGAGCAGTACTTC
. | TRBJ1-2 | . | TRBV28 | CASSFGGGYGYTF | TGTGCCAGCAGTTTCGGGGGGGGCTATGGCTACACCTTC
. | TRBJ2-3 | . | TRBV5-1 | CASSLNPGWISTDTQYF | TGCGCCAGCAGCTTGAACCCAGGCTGGATAAGCACAGATACGCAGTATTTT
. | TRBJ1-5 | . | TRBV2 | CASSGPGKGSNQPQHF | TGTGCCAGCAGTGGTCCAGGGAAGGGCAGCAATCAGCCCCAGCATTTT
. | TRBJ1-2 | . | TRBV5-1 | CASSLQGNYGYTF | TGCGCCAGCAGCTTACAGGGAAACTATGGCTACACCTTC
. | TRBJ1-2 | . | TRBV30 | CAWSVHGYGYTF | TGTGCCTGGAGTGTACATGGCTATGGCTACACCTTC
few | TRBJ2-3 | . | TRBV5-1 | CASSSSTDTQYF | TGCGCCAGCAGCTCTAGCACAGATACGCAGTATTTT
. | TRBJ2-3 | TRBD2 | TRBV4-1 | CASSQSGRGDTQYF | TGCGCCAGCAGCCAAAGCGGGAGGGGAGATACGCAGTATTTT
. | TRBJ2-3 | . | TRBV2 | CASTGGRTHLSTDTQYF | TGTGCCAGCACCGGTGGGCGGACCCACTTGAGCACAGATACGCAGTATTTT
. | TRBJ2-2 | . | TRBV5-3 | CARSCTTSFGGELFF | TGTGCCAGAAGCTGTACAACTAGTTTCGGCGGGGAGCTGTTTTTT
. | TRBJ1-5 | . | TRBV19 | CASSIQGYSNQPQHF | TGTGCCAGTAGTATCCAGGGGTATAGCAATCAGCCCCAGCATTTT
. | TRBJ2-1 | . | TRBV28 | CASRLSGTVNEQFF | TGTGCCAGCAGACTTAGCGGGACAGTCAATGAGCAGTTCTTC
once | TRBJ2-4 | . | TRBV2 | CASSEVAHDGQYF | TGTGCCAGCAGTGAAGTGGCCCATGACGGTCAGTACTTC
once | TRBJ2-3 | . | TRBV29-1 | CSVEDQASGSTDTQYF | TGCAGCGTTGAAGATCAGGCCAGCGGGAGCACAGATACGCAGTATTTT